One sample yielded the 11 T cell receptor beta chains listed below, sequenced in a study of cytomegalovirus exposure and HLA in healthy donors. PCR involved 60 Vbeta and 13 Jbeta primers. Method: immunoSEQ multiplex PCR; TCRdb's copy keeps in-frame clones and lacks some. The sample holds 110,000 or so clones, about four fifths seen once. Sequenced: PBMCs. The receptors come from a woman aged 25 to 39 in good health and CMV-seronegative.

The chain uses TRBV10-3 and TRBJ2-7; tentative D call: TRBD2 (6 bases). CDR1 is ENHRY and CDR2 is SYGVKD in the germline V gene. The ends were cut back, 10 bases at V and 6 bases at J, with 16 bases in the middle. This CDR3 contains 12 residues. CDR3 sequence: CATHDVGGEQYF. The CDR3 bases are TGTGCCACCCACGATGTGGGGGGCGAGCAGTACTTC.

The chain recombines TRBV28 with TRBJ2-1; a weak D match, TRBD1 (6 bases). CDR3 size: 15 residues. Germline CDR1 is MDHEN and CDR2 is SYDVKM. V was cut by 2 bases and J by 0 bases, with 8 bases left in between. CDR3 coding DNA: TGTGCCAGCAGTTTAGACAGGTCCTCCTACAATGAGCAGTTCTTC. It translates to CASSLDRSSYNEQFF.

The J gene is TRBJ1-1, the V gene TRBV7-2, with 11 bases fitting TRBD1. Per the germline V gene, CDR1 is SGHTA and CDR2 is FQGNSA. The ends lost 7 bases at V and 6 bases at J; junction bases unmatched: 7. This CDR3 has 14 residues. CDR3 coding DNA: TGTGCCAGCACCCCCCGGGGACAGGGGGCTGAAGCTTTCTTT. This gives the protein CASTPRGQGAEAFF.

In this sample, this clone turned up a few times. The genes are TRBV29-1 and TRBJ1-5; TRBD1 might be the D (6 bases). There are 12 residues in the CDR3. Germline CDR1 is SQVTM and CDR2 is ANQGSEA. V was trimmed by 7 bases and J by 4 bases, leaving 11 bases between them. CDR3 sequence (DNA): TGCAGCGCCGGACAGACAAATCAGCCCCAGCATTTT. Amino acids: CSAGQTNQPQHF.

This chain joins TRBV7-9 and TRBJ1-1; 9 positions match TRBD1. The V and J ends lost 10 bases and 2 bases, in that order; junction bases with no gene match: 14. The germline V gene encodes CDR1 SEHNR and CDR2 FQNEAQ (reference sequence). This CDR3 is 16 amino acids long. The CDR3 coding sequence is TGTGCCACCACTATTGAACAGGGGGCAAGAAACACTGAAGCTTTCTTT. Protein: CATTIEQGARNTEAFF.

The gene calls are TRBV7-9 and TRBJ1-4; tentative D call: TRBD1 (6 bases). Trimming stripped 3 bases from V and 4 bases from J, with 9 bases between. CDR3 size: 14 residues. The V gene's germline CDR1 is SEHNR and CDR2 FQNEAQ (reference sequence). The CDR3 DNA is TGTGCCAGCAGCTTTCAGGGGAATAATGAAAAACTGTTTTTT. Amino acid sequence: CASSFQGNNEKLFF.

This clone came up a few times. As DNA, the CDR3 is TGTGCCAGCAGCTTGGATCGGGGGATCTACGAGCAGTACTTC. This codes for CASSLDRGIYEQYF. V usage is TRBV5-4 and J usage is TRBJ2-7; D may be TRBD2 (6 bases). V lost 0 bases to trimming and J lost 3 bases, with 10 bases between them. The germline V gene has CDR1 SGHNT and CDR2 YYREEE (reference sequence). This CDR3 has 14 amino acids.

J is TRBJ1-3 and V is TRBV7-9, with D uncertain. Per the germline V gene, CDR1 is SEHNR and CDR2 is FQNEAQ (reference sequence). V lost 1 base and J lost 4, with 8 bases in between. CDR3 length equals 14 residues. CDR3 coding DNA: TGTGCCAGCAGCTTAGAAGCAGGAGGAAACACCATATATTTT. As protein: CASSLEAGGNTIYF.

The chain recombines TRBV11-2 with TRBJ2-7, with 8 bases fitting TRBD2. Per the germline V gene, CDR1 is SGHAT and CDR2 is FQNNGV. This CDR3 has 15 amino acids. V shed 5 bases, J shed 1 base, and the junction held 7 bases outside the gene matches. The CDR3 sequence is CASSPLAGTSYEQYF. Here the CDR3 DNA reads TGTGCCAGCAGCCCATTAGCGGGAACTTCCTACGAGCAGTACTTC.

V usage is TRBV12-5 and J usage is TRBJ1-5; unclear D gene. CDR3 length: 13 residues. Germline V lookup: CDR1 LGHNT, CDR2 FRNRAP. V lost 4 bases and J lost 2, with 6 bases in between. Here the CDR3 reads CASGYRGNQPQHF. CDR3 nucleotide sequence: TGTGCTAGTGGTTACAGAGGCAATCAGCCCCAGCATTTT. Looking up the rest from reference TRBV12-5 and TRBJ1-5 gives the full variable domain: DARVTQTPRHKVTEMGQEVTMRCQPILGHNTVFWYRQTMMQGLELLAYFRNRAPLDDSGMPKDRFSAEMPDATLATLKIQPSEPRDSAVYFCASGYRGNQPQHFGDGTRLSIL.

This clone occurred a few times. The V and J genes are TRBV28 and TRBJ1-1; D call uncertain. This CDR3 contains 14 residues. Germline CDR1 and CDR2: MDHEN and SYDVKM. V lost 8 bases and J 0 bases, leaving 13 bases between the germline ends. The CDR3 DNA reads TGTGCCAGCGGTCCTCGGAGACTGAACACTGAAGCTTTCTTT. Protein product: CASGPRRLNTEAFF.